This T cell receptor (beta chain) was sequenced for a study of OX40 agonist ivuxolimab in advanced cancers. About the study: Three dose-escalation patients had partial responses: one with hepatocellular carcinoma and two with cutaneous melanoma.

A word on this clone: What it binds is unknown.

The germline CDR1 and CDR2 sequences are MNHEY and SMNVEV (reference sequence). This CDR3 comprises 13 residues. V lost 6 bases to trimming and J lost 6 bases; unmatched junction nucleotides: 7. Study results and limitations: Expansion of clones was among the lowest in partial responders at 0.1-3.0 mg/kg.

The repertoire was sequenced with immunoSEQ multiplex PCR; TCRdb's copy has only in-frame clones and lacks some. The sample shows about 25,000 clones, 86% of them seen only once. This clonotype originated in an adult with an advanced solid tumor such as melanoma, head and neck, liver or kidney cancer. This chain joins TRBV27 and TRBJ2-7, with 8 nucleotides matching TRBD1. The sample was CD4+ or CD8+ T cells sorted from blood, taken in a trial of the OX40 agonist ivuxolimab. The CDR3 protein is CASSRPGGSEQYF. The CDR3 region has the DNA TGTGCCAGCAGCCGACCAGGGGGCTCCGAGCAGTACTTC.